A selection of T cell receptor beta chains follows, all from one sample in a study of blood T cell repertoires in COVID-19. TCRdb's copy holds only in-frame clones and misses some; the assay was immunoSEQ multiplex PCR. The sample carries some 200,000 clones, 75% to 90% recorded once. Sequenced sample: peripheral blood. These receptors were collected from a woman aged 60-75 years with acute or convalescent COVID-19. CDR3s include the opening cysteine and the closing phenylalanine or tryptophan. A D gene is named only where the DNA matches it firmly. For some rows the clone size is stated as once, few or many, or as a class when expanded; others skip it.

J,size,D,V,CDR3,DNA
TRBJ2-1,NA,TRBD2,TRBV19,CASSIVGTRSNEQFF,TGTGCCAGTAGTATAGTTGGGACTAGATCGAATGAGCAGTTCTTC
TRBJ2-2,NA,NA,TRBV7-9,CASSLWESNTGELFF,TGTGCCAGCAGCTTGTGGGAGTCCAACACCGGGGAGCTGTTTTTT
TRBJ2-1,NA,TRBD2,TRBV12-3/TRBV12-4,CASSPLAVREQFF,TGTGCCAGCAGCCCCCTAGCGGTCCGTGAGCAGTTCTTC
TRBJ2-1,NA,NA,TRBV2,CASSEGGEQFF,TGTGCCAGCAGTGAGGGAGGTGAGCAGTTCTTC
TRBJ2-1,NA,TRBD1,TRBV24-1,CATSDSQGAKSYNEQFF,TGTGCCACCAGTGATTCTCAGGGGGCTAAGTCCTACAATGAGCAGTTCTTC
TRBJ2-3,NA,TRBD2,TRBV2,CASSADNIRLAGESDTQYF,TGTGCCAGCAGTGCCGACAACATACGACTAGCGGGAGAATCAGATACGCAGTATTTT
TRBJ1-3,NA,NA,TRBV5-1,CASSLAVGSSGNTIYF,TGCGCCAGCAGCTTGGCCGTAGGGAGCAGTGGAAACACCATATATTTT
TRBJ1-1,NA,NA,TRBV5-1,CASSLDSSAEAFF,TGCGCCAGCAGCTTGGATTCGAGTGCTGAAGCTTTCTTT
TRBJ1-1,NA,NA,TRBV21-1,CASSNRDRDMNTEAFF,TGTGCCAGCAGCAACCGGGACAGAGACATGAACACTGAAGCTTTCTTT
TRBJ1-4,once,TRBD1,TRBV27,CASSWTGVGEKLFF,TGTGCCAGCAGTTGGACAGGGGTTGGTGAAAAACTGTTTTTT
TRBJ1-2,NA,NA,TRBV19,CASSLQSANYGYTF,TGTGCCAGTAGTCTTCAGTCAGCTAACTATGGCTACACCTTC
TRBJ2-2,NA,TRBD2,TRBV18,CASSPISGLAGANTGELFF,TGTGCCAGCTCACCAATTTCGGGGCTAGCGGGAGCTAACACCGGGGAGCTGTTTTTT
TRBJ1-2,NA,TRBD1,TRBV18,CASSPQGGGNYGYTF,TGTGCCAGCTCACCGCAGGGGGGTGGCAACTATGGCTACACCTTC
TRBJ1-1,NA,NA,TRBV19,CASSILQGNTEAFF,TGTGCCAGTAGTATATTACAGGGGAACACTGAAGCTTTCTTT
TRBJ1-1,once,TRBD1,TRBV5-1,CASAKGQLNTEAFF,TGCGCCAGCGCTAAGGGACAGCTAAACACTGAAGCTTTCTTT
TRBJ2-7,NA,TRBD1,TRBV29-1,CSVDSGQGAYEQYF,TGCAGCGTCGACTCCGGACAGGGGGCATACGAGCAGTACTTC
TRBJ1-1,few,NA,TRBV18,CASSPREGRPEAFF,TGTGCCAGCTCACCTCGGGAGGGGAGGCCTGAAGCTTTCTTT
TRBJ1-1,NA,NA,TRBV9,CASSGTGGDTEAFF,TGTGCCAGCAGCGGTACGGGGGGTGACACTGAAGCTTTCTTT
TRBJ1-2,few,NA,TRBV19,CASSLPDSRGYTF,TGTGCCAGTAGTCTCCCGGACAGCCGAGGCTACACCTTC
TRBJ1-2,NA,NA,TRBV28,CAIPGDYGYTF,TGTGCCATCCCAGGGGACTATGGCTACACCTTC